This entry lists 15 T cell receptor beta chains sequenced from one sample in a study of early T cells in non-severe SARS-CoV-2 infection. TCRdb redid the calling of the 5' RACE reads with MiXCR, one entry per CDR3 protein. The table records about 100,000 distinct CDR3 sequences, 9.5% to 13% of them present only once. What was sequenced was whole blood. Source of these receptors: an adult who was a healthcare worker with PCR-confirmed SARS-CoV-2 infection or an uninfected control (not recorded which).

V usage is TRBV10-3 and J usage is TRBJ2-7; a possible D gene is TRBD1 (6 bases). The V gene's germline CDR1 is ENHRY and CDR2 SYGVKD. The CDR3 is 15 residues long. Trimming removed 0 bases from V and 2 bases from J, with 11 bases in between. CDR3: CAISESLRGPYEQYF. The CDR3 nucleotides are TGTGCCATCAGTGAGTCTCTCAGGGGTCCCTACGAGCAGTACTTC.

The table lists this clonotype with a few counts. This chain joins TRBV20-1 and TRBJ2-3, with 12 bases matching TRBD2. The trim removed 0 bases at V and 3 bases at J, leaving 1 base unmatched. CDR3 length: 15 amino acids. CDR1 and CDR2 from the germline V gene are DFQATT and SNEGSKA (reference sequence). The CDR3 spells CSARDGTSGTDTQYF. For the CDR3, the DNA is TGCAGTGCTAGAGATGGGACTAGCGGGACAGATACGCAGTATTTT.

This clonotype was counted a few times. This chain's CDR3 is CASTYPRGGPSSYEQYF. DNA for the CDR3: TGTGCCAGCACATACCCGCGCGGGGGTCCAAGCTCCTACGAGCAGTACTTC. This rearrangement joins TRBV2 to TRBJ2-7, with TRBD2 matching 7 bases. The CDR3 has 17 amino acids. Trimming cost V 7 bases and J 0 bases; bases outside gene matches: 15. Germline CDR1 reads SNHLY; CDR2 reads FYNNEI.

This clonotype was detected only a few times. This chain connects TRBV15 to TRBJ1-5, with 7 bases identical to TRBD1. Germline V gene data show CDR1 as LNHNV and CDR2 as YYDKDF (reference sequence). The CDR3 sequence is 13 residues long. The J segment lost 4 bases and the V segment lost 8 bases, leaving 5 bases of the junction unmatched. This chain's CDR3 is CATGQDPNQPQHF. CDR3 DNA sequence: TGTGCCACCGGACAGGATCCAAATCAGCCCCAGCATTTT. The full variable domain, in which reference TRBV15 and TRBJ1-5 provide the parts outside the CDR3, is DAMVIQNPRYQVTQFGKPVTLSCSQTLNHNVMYWYQQKSSQAPKLLFHYYDKDFNNEADTPDNFQSRRPNTSFCFLDIRSPGLGDTAMYLCATGQDPNQPQHFGDGTRLSIL.

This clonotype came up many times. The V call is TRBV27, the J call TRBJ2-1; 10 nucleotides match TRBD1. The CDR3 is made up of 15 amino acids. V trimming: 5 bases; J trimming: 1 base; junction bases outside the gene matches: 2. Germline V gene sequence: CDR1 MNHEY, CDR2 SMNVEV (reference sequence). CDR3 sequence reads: CASSPDRGSYNEQFF. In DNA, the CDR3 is TGTGCCAGCAGTCCGGACAGGGGGTCCTACAATGAGCAGTTCTTC.

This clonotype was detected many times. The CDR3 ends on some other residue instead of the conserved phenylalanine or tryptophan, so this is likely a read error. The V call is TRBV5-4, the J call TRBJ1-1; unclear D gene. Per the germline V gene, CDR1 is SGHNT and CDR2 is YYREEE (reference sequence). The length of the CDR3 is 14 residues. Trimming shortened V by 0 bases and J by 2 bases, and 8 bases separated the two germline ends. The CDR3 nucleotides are TGTGCCAGCAGCTTGGCCGTGGCCAACACTGAAGCTTTCGTT. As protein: CASSLAVANTEAFV.

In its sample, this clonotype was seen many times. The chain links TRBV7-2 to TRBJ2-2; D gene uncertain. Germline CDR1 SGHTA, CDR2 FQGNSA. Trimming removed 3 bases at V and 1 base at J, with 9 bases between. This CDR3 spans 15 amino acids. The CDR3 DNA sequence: TGTGCCAGCAGCTTTAGACTGGGGAACACCGGGGAGCTGTTTTTT. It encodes CASSFRLGNTGELFF.

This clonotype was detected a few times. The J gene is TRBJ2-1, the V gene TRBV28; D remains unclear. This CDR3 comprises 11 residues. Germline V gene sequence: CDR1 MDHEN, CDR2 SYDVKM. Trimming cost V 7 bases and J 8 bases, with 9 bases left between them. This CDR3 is CASTFRDEQFF. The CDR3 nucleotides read TGTGCCAGCACTTTTAGAGATGAGCAGTTCTTC.

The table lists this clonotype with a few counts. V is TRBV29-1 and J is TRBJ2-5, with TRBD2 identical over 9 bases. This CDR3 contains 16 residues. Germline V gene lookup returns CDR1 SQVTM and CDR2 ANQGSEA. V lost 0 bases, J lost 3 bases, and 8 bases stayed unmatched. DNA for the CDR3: TGCAGCGTTGAAGATCTGAAGACTAGCGGAAAAGAGACCCAGTACTTC. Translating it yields CSVEDLKTSGKETQYF. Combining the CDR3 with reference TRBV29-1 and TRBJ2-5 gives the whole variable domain SAVISQKPSRDICQRGTSLTIQCQVDSQVTMMFWYRQQPGQSLTLIATANQGSEATYESGFVIDKFPISRPNLTFSTLTVSNMSPEDSSIYLCSVEDLKTSGKETQYFGPGTRLLVL.

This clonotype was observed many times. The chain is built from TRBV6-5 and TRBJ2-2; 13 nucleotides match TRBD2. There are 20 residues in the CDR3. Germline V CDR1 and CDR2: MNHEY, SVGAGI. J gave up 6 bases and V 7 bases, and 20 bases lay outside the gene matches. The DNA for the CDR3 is TGTGCCAGCACTCGCCAACTAGCGGGAGGGCCGACTAATAGACCCGGGGAGCTGTTTTTT. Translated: CASTRQLAGGPTNRPGELFF.

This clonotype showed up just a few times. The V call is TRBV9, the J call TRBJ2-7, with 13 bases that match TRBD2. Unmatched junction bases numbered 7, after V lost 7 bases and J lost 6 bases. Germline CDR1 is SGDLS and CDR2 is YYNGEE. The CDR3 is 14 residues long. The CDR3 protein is CASGGLAGAREQYF. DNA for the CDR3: TGTGCCAGCGGCGGACTAGCGGGAGCCCGCGAGCAGTACTTC.

The CDR3 DNA reads as TGTGCCAGCAGCTTGGAGGGGACTAGCGGGAGAAATGAGCAGTTCTTC. It translates to CASSLEGTSGRNEQFF. The rearrangement uses TRBV7-9 and TRBJ2-1; the match to TRBD2 covers 14 bases. Germline CDR1 and CDR2: SEHNR and FQNEAQ (reference sequence). The CDR3 runs to 16 residues. Germline trimming cut 3 bases from V and 7 bases from J; bases unmatched to any gene: 5.

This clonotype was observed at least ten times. Here the CDR3 reads CSARDEASGRATV. In DNA form, the CDR3 reads TGCAGTGCTAGAGATGAGGCTAGCGGGAGGGCCACGGTC. The chain joins TRBV20-1 to TRBJ2-7; the match to TRBD2 covers 12 bases. This CDR3 contains 13 residues. CDR1 and CDR2 from the germline V gene are DFQATT and SNEGSKA (reference sequence).

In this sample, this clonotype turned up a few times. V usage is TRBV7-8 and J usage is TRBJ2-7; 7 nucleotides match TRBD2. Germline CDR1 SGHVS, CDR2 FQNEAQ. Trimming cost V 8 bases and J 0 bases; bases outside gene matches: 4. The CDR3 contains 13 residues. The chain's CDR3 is CASSGGSSYEQYF. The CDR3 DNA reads TGTGCCAGCTCGGGGGGTTCCTCCTACGAGCAGTACTTC.

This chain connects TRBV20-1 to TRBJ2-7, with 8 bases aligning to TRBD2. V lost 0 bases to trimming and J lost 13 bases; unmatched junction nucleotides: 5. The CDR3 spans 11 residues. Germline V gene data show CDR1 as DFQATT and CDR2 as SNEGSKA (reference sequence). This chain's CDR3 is CSARDSGISYF. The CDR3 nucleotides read TGCAGTGCTAGAGATAGCGGGATAAGTTACTTC.